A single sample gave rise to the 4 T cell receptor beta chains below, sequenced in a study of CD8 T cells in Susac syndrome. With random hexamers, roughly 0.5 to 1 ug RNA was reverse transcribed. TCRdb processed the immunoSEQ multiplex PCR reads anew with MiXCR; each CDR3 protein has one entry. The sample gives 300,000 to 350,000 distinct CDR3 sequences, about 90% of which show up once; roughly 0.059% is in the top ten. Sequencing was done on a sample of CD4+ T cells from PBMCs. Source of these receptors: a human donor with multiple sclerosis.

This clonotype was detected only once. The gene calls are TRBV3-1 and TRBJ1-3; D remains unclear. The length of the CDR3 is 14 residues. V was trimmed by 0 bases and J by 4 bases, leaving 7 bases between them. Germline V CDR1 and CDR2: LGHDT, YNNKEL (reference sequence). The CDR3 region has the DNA TGTGCCAGCAGCCAAGAGGCGGCCGGAAACACCATATATTTT. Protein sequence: CASSQEAAGNTIYF.

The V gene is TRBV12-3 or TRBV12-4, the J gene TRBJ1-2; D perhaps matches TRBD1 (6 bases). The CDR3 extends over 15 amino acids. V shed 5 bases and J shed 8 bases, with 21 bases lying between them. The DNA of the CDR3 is TGTGCCAGCAGTCGACATTCGGCAGGGGAGATCGGCTACACCTTC. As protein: CASSRHSAGEIGYTF.

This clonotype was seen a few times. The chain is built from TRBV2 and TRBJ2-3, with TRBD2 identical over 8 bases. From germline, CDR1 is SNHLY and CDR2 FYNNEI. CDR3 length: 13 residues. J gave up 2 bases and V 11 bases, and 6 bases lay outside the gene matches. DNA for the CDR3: TGTGCCGGAAAGCGGGAGTCCACAGATACGCAGTATTTT. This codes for CAGKRESTDTQYF.

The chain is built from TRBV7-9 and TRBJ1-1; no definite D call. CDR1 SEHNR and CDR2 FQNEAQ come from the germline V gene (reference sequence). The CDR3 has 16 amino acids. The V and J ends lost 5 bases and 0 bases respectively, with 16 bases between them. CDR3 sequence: CASSQKSWSMNTEAFF. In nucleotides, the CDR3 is TGTGCCAGCAGCCAGAAGAGCTGGAGCATGAACACTGAAGCTTTCTTT.